The entry below describes one T cell receptor beta chain. This clone has a single count. Its antigen remains undetermined. No base quality information exists; no much larger clone differs at one position. In the prospective study, participants were roughly 18 to 100 years old, resided in about two dozen geographic areas of the United States, and were enrolled through a virtual design. In the prospective study, cohorts were assigned on the basis of participant-reported clinical history obtained from a screening survey and a study questionnaire. A participant counted as exposed if, within 2 weeks of entering the study, that participant had been in contact with someone who had a PCR-confirmed or clinician-diagnosed COVID-19 case. Mobile phlebotomists in the prospective study collected whole blood, serum and a nasopharyngeal or oropharyngeal swab from every participant. Over a roughly 2-month period, participants in the prospective study had the option of providing additional blood draws and questionnaires. Blood samples from the prospective study were shipped frozen or at room temperature prior to DNA extraction.

This record belongs to a study of blood T cell repertoires in COVID-19 (dated by TCRdb to 2018 to 2021). General notes on the study: The collaborator samples originated in the United States, Italy and Spain and spanned the acute and convalescent phases of COVID-19. The samples were drawn from the first 160 participants of the ongoing ImmuneRACE study and from 1,254 subjects provided by 6 global collaborators. Nearly every sample came with metadata listing a de-identified subject ID, COVID-19 status, age in years and sex. The dataset comprised deeply sampled blood TCRbeta repertoires from subjects exposed to, actively infected with, or recovered from COVID-19. The material from the prospective study consisted of cDNA or gDNA derived from T cells, B-cell-depleted T cells, or PBMCs. HLA class I and class II types, where available, came from metadata supplied by the sample provider rather than from assay-based typing. The repertoires were released in a freely available public database intended as a resource for research on the immune response to SARS-CoV-2.

TCRbeta CDR3 regions were amplified from genomic DNA using the immunoSEQ Assay, a bias-controlled multiplex PCR. The paper's processing steps were these. Within the assay, amplification of reference gene primers was used to estimate how many nucleated cells each sample contained. Sequence reads were collapsed and filtered to measure the absolute abundance of every unique TCRbeta CDR3 rearrangement. Productive Simpson clonality was computed per sample as the square root of Simpson's diversity index over productive rearrangements. Here the immuneACCESS table is served through TCRdb, limited to in-frame sequences with V and J called. Missing clones are a known gap in these copies; in checked studies unresolved V genes cover under half, and the rest lacks a known reason. That table furnishes V, J and clone size, whereas the DNA furnished D and trimming. In this sample the table shows about 240,000 clones, roughly 80% of which occur a single time. The top ten hold 3.6% of the sample.

The investigation overall reported the following: How much clinical and demographic metadata was included differed by source and by participant, and the metadata was provided uncurated.

The receptor was derived from a middle-aged woman who had been exposed to COVID-19. The sequencing input was PBMCs or T cells enriched from blood (not recorded which).

The CDR3 protein: CASSLLGGTTQPQHF. The DNA sequence is TGTGCCAGCAGTTTGTTAGGGGGTACGACACAGCCCCAGCATTTT. The chain is assembled from TRBV28 and TRBJ1-5, with a weak D call of TRBD1 (6 bases match). From the germline V gene, CDR1 is MDHEN and CDR2 is SYDVKM. From the cysteine through the phenylalanine, the CDR3 covers 15 amino acids. Just the 45-base CDR3 DNA is kept, in frame starting at base 1. The V and J ends are trimmed by 3 bases and 7 bases, leaving 16 bases between them.